The T cell receptor (beta chain) under discussion was sequenced for a study of shared clonotypes between healthy human individuals (dated by TCRdb to about 2020). Background on the whole study: The cohort comprised two women and a few men aged 18 to 49 years. For each donor, CD4 naive and CD4 memory were each given three plates, CD8 naive was given two plates, and CD8 memory was given one plate. To estimate repertoire size and how much clonotypes are shared between individuals, the study performed deep sequencing of blood TCR repertoires from about 5 healthy adults. To increase sequencing depth and limit assay-specific biases, TCR repertoire library preparation and sequencing were carried out by different laboratories using diverse techniques. Leukapheresis yielded between about 0.85 and 9 billion PBMCs per donor. What the work shows at the level of the full study, not this receptor alone: Even with the large sequencing depth, rarefaction of the sorted-subset datasets indicated that sequencing was incomplete. Naive subsets generally had larger estimated clonotype richness than memory subsets. Compared with non-shared clonotypes, the clonotypes found in all four sorted-subset donors had higher generation probabilities. Because the study included a small number of donors, the genetic and exposure-history diversity represented was limited. Only blood was sampled, and tissue TCR repertoires likely differ from those in blood. Pairwise subsampling led to the expectation that sequencing depth would affect the degree of clonotype sharing among donors. About 5% of naive CD4, 3% to 3.5% of naive CD8, about 2.1% of memory CD4, and about 0.4% of memory CD8 clonotypes were shared across a few donors.

Using the deep immunoSEQ assay, TCR CDR3 regions were amplified from genomic DNA by multiplex PCR. Genomic DNA extracted from each cell subset was distributed evenly over all wells of several immunoSEQ 96-well plates, and each plate served as one replicate. For sorted subsets, approximately 210 ng of genomic DNA, equivalent to some 30,000 T cell genomes, went into each replicate PCR. The purified libraries were quantified using a Qubit 3.0 fluorometer, sized with a Bioanalyzer 2100, and then quantified again using the KAPA Library Quantification kit. A separate single-read 150-cycle Illumina NextSeq 550 flow cell was used to sequence each immunoSEQ 96-well plate. The study's processing was this. Because the immunoSEQ output included only junctional sequences and no quality scores, the filtering could not be the same as the filtering used for full-length reads. Sequences were annotated with PyIR, a Python wrapper for IgBLAST v1.9, using IMGT germline references to assign V/J genes and CDR3. Reads were removed for weak V/J assignments (E-value above 1e-6), missing CDR3, stop codons, out-of-frame junctions, or ambiguous translated residues. A V3J clonotype was defined by an identical inferred V gene, J gene, and CDR3 amino acid sequence. The percentage overlap between two repertoires was calculated by dividing the number of shared unique clonotypes by the size of the smaller repertoire. Three approaches were used to assess repertoire richness: RTK rarefaction, the Chao1 estimator, and Recon v2.1 estimates of unobserved clonotypes. OLGA was used to compute generation probabilities for all TCRbeta clonotypes that the gDNA method yielded from a handful of donors. TCRdb's version of the immuneACCESS table is confined to in-frame rearrangements and falls short of the full clone set. An unresolved V gene accounts for under half of the shortfall where checked; the remainder is of unknown origin. V, J and clone size derive from that table, while D and trimming were established from the DNA sequence. The sample table contains around 1.1 million clones; only one count was recorded for around three quarters of them. The ten largest clones take up 0.89% of the sample.

Many counts were recorded for this clone. What antigen it recognizes has not been identified. Base qualities are missing; no much larger clone stands one base away. The donors were healthy, HIV-negative adults who had no recently reported acute infections or vaccinations. Every donor was a Caucasian adult living in Nashville, Tennessee, USA. CD4+ T cells were enriched through magnetic negative selection, after which naive cells were positively selected on CD45RA and the remaining negative fraction served as the memory subset. Blood was obtained by leukapheresis, after which PBMCs were separated by Ficoll-Histopaque density gradient centrifugation and cryopreserved in liquid nitrogen vapor phase. Analytical flow cytometry was used to check the purity and quantity of every magnetically sorted T cell population. Genomic DNA was isolated from each sorted fraction and quantified by UV absorbance on a Nanodrop 2000c.

Looking up the germline V gene (reference sequence) yields CDR1 PRHDT and CDR2 FYEKMQ. From cysteine to phenylalanine, the CDR3 is 14 amino acids long. Solely the CDR3 DNA is kept, with 42 bases framed from the first base. The junction shows trimming of 1 base on V and 8 bases on J, plus 14 bases between the germline ends. The TCR was taken from a young man in good health. Some clones in this sample may be carry-over from other donors' samples. The sample taken for sequencing was memory CD4+ T cells from PBMCs. Explained via the paper, the cell subset or site label denotes: CD45RA-negative fraction. The rearrangement combines TRBV13 with TRBJ1-2, with a weak D call of TRBD1 (6 bases match). The CDR3 region reads CASSLVDSNGGYTF. In nucleotide form, the sequence is TGTGCCAGCAGCTTAGTGGACAGCAATGGGGGCTACACCTTC.